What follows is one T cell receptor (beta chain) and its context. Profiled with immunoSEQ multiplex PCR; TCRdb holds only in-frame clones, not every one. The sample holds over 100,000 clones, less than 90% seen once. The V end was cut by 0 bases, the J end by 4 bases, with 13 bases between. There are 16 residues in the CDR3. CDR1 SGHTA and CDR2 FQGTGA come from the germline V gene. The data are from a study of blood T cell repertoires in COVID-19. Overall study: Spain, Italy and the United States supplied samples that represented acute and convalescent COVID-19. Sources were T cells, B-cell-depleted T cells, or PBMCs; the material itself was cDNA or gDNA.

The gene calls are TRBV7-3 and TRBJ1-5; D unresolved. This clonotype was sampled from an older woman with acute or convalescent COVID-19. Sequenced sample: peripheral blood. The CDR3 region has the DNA TGTGCCAGCAGCTTAACACGGCGGCCGACTAATCAGCCCCAGCATTTT. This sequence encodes CASSLTRRPTNQPQHF.